A selection of T cell receptor beta chains follows, all from one sample in a study of T-cell memory formation after mild COVID-19. Via MiXCR, TCRdb re-called the 5' RACE reads, giving one row per CDR3 protein. The table records 350,000 or so distinct CDR3 sequences, 10% to 15% of them present only once. Specimen: PBMCs or a T cell subset sorted from them (not recorded which). Receptors were obtained from a man in his late teens or twenties who had mild COVID-19 (a few samples of this study predate the infection). Cell type and time point are not known. Both conserved end residues are part of each CDR3. D genes are given only for firm matches. Some rows mark clone size as missing; the rest say once, few, many or name a class of expanded clone.

CDR3aa: CASSPWGGRGPDTQYF
CDR3nt: TGTGCCAGCAGCCCGTGGGGGGGACGGGGCCCAGATACGCAGTATTTT
j_gene: TRBJ2-3
v_gene: TRBV7-2
d_gene: TRBD2
abundance: few

CDR3aa: CASSLDGTPIGAFF
CDR3nt: TGTGCCAGCAGCTTAGACGGGACACCCATCGGGGCTTTCTTT
j_gene: TRBJ1-1
v_gene: TRBV7-9
d_gene: -
abundance: -

CDR3aa: CASRQDRYQETQYF
CDR3nt: TGTGCCAGCAGGCAAGACAGGTACCAAGAGACCCAGTACTTC
j_gene: TRBJ2-5
v_gene: TRBV12-3/TRBV12-4
d_gene: -
abundance: many

CDR3aa: CASSQQRGAYNEQFF
CDR3nt: TGTGCCAGCAGCCAACAGCGGGGGGCCTACAATGAGCAGTTCTTC
j_gene: TRBJ2-1
v_gene: TRBV14
d_gene: TRBD2
abundance: few

CDR3aa: CASSLRQSTDTQYF
CDR3nt: TGTGCCAGCAGCCTACGACAGAGCACAGATACGCAGTATTTT
j_gene: TRBJ2-3
v_gene: TRBV9
d_gene: -
abundance: many

CDR3aa: CASSRGLSGGDTQYF
CDR3nt: TGTGCCAGCAGCCGCGGCCTTTCGGGAGGGGATACGCAGTATTTT
j_gene: TRBJ2-3
v_gene: TRBV3-1
d_gene: TRBD2
abundance: -

CDR3aa: CASSSRRGPNTGELFF
CDR3nt: TGTGCCAGCAGCTCACGTCGGGGGCCCAACACCGGGGAGCTGTTTTTT
j_gene: TRBJ2-2
v_gene: TRBV7-8
d_gene: -
abundance: few

CDR3aa: CASSLFLRGQETQYF
CDR3nt: TGCGCCAGCAGCTTGTTCCTTCGGGGGCAAGAGACCCAGTACTTC
j_gene: TRBJ2-5
v_gene: TRBV5-1
d_gene: -
abundance: few

CDR3aa: CASSFGSSPLHF
CDR3nt: TGTGCCAGCAGCTTTGGTAGCTCACCCCTCCACTTT
j_gene: TRBJ1-6
v_gene: TRBV7-6
d_gene: -
abundance: -

CDR3aa: CASNPGQGEPIYF
CDR3nt: TGTGCCAGCAACCCGGGACAGGGAGAACCCATATATTTT
j_gene: TRBJ1-3
v_gene: TRBV12-3/TRBV12-4
d_gene: TRBD1
abundance: few

CDR3aa: CASSWGPGGDEQYF
CDR3nt: TGCGCCAGCAGCTGGGGGCCAGGGGGCGACGAGCAGTACTTC
j_gene: TRBJ2-7
v_gene: TRBV5-1
d_gene: TRBD1
abundance: -

CDR3aa: CASRPSGGVETQYF
CDR3nt: TGCGCCAGCAGACCTTCCGGCGGGGTTGAGACCCAGTACTTC
j_gene: TRBJ2-5
v_gene: TRBV5-1
d_gene: -
abundance: few

CDR3aa: CASSYSRHTYQPQHF
CDR3nt: TGTGCCAGCAGTTACTCCCGGCACACTTATCAGCCCCAGCATTTT
j_gene: TRBJ1-5
v_gene: TRBV6-6
d_gene: -
abundance: -

CDR3aa: CSARNGGPSYNVQFF
CDR3nt: TGCAGTGCTAGAAACGGGGGCCCCTCCTACAATGTGCAGTTCTTC
j_gene: TRBJ2-1
v_gene: TRBV20-1
d_gene: -
abundance: -

CDR3aa: CSARNSQGRRTEAFF
CDR3nt: TGCAGTGCTAGAAATTCACAGGGGCGGAGGACTGAAGCTTTCTTT
j_gene: TRBJ1-1
v_gene: TRBV20-1
d_gene: TRBD1
abundance: few

CDR3aa: CAISVAGAGTDTQYF
CDR3nt: TGTGCCATCAGCGTAGCCGGGGCAGGAACAGATACGCAGTATTTT
j_gene: TRBJ2-3
v_gene: TRBV9
d_gene: -
abundance: -

CDR3aa: CASSYSGSLSTEAFF
CDR3nt: TGTGCCAGCAGTTACTCGGGATCCCTGTCGACTGAAGCTTTCTTT
j_gene: TRBJ1-1
v_gene: TRBV6-5
d_gene: -
abundance: -

CDR3aa: CASSFTTGRGNYEQYF
CDR3nt: TGTGCCAGCAGCTTCACCACCGGCAGGGGAAACTACGAGCAGTACTTC
j_gene: TRBJ2-7
v_gene: TRBV11-2
d_gene: -
abundance: -

CDR3aa: CSVPNYNEQFF
CDR3nt: TGCAGCGTCCCAAATTACAATGAGCAGTTCTTC
j_gene: TRBJ2-1
v_gene: TRBV29-1
d_gene: -
abundance: few

CDR3aa: CASTLRNTEAFF
CDR3nt: TGTGCCAGCACCCTGCGGAACACTGAAGCTTTCTTT
j_gene: TRBJ1-1
v_gene: TRBV6-2/TRBV6-3
d_gene: -
abundance: -

CDR3aa: CSTQRGAEETQYF
CDR3nt: TGCAGCACCCAAAGGGGGGCGGAAGAGACCCAGTACTTC
j_gene: TRBJ2-5
v_gene: TRBV29-1
d_gene: -
abundance: many

CDR3aa: CASSYSPQGMNTEAFF
CDR3nt: TGTGCCAGCAGTTACTCTCCGCAGGGGATGAACACTGAAGCTTTCTTT
j_gene: TRBJ1-1
v_gene: TRBV6-5
d_gene: -
abundance: -

CDR3aa: CASSQGLQGIWAKNIQYF
CDR3nt: TGCGCCAGCAGCCAAGGACTCCAGGGAATCTGGGCCAAAAACATTCAGTACTTC
j_gene: TRBJ2-4
v_gene: TRBV4-1
d_gene: -
abundance: many

CDR3aa: CASSLSTGNYGYTF
CDR3nt: TGTGCCAGCAGCTTAAGTACCGGAAACTATGGCTACACCTTC
j_gene: TRBJ1-2
v_gene: TRBV11-2
d_gene: -
abundance: -

CDR3aa: CSASGGIAYF
CDR3nt: TGCAGTGCTAGTGGCGGGATAGCGTACTTC
j_gene: TRBJ2-5
v_gene: TRBV20-1
d_gene: -
abundance: -

CDR3aa: CSARDGGENQPQHF
CDR3nt: TGCAGTGCTAGAGATGGTGGCGAGAATCAGCCCCAGCATTTT
j_gene: TRBJ1-5
v_gene: TRBV20-1
d_gene: -
abundance: -

CDR3aa: CASSPLAGQQETQYF
CDR3nt: TGCGCCAGCAGCCCCCTAGCGGGTCAACAAGAGACCCAGTACTTC
j_gene: TRBJ2-5
v_gene: TRBV5-1
d_gene: TRBD2
abundance: few

CDR3aa: CASSVGPGQGGETQYF
CDR3nt: TGTGCCAGCAGCGTAGGTCCTGGACAGGGCGGAGAGACCCAGTACTTC
j_gene: TRBJ2-5
v_gene: TRBV9
d_gene: TRBD1
abundance: -

CDR3aa: CSVEQTNTGELFF
CDR3nt: TGCAGCGTTGAACAGACGAACACCGGGGAGCTGTTTTTT
j_gene: TRBJ2-2
v_gene: TRBV29-1
d_gene: -
abundance: -

CDR3aa: CASIHKLGGTEAFF
CDR3nt: TGTGCCAGCATCCATAAACTCGGGGGGACTGAAGCTTTCTTT
j_gene: TRBJ1-1
v_gene: TRBV12-3/TRBV12-4
d_gene: -
abundance: many

CDR3aa: CASSFGGFDKNIQYF
CDR3nt: TGTGCCAGCAGTTTTGGAGGGTTTGACAAAAACATTCAGTACTTC
j_gene: TRBJ2-4
v_gene: TRBV28
d_gene: -
abundance: -

CDR3aa: CASSTGHQETQYF
CDR3nt: TGTGCCAGCAGTACAGGACACCAAGAGACCCAGTACTTC
j_gene: TRBJ2-5
v_gene: TRBV6-2/TRBV6-3
d_gene: -
abundance: -

CDR3aa: CATQGGGFDSYNEQFF
CDR3nt: TGTGCCACCCAAGGGGGGGGGTTCGACTCCTACAATGAGCAGTTCTTC
j_gene: TRBJ2-1
v_gene: TRBV6-5
d_gene: -
abundance: -

CDR3aa: CASSSTNRAEKLFF
CDR3nt: TGCGCCAGCAGCTCGACGAACAGGGCTGAAAAACTGTTTTTT
j_gene: TRBJ1-4
v_gene: TRBV5-1
d_gene: -
abundance: few

CDR3aa: CASSLNSDEQFF
CDR3nt: TGTGCCAGCAGCTTAAATAGCGATGAGCAGTTCTTC
j_gene: TRBJ2-1
v_gene: TRBV7-2
d_gene: -
abundance: -

CDR3aa: CASTGDRYGYTF
CDR3nt: TGTGCCAGCACGGGGGATCGATATGGCTACACCTTC
j_gene: TRBJ1-2
v_gene: TRBV2
d_gene: -
abundance: -

CDR3aa: CASSFHGNSPLHF
CDR3nt: TGTGCCAGCAGCTTCCATGGCAATTCACCCCTCCACTTT
j_gene: TRBJ1-6
v_gene: TRBV13
d_gene: -
abundance: -

CDR3aa: CAVRGGPYEQYF
CDR3nt: TGTGCCGTCCGGGGCGGACCCTACGAGCAGTACTTC
j_gene: TRBJ2-7
v_gene: TRBV10-3
d_gene: -
abundance: -

CDR3aa: CASSLRQGSGELFF
CDR3nt: TGTGCCAGCAGTTTAAGACAGGGATCCGGGGAGCTGTTTTTT
j_gene: TRBJ2-2
v_gene: TRBV12-3/TRBV12-4
d_gene: TRBD1
abundance: few

CDR3aa: CASSHPGGFWSGNTIYF
CDR3nt: TGCGCCAGCAGCCATCCCGGTGGGTTCTGGTCTGGAAACACCATATATTTT
j_gene: TRBJ1-3
v_gene: TRBV4-3
d_gene: -
abundance: few

CDR3aa: CSAGQGASNQPQHF
CDR3nt: TGCAGTGCCGGACAGGGGGCCAGCAATCAGCCCCAGCATTTT
j_gene: TRBJ1-5
v_gene: TRBV20-1
d_gene: TRBD1
abundance: -

CDR3aa: CATARAHRYEQFF
CDR3nt: TGTGCCACCGCCAGAGCACATAGGTATGAGCAGTTCTTC
j_gene: TRBJ2-1
v_gene: TRBV12-3/TRBV12-4
d_gene: -
abundance: -

CDR3aa: CASSPPVAWGGNSPLHF
CDR3nt: TGTGCCAGCTCACCACCGGTCGCATGGGGTGGAAATTCACCCCTCCACTTT
j_gene: TRBJ1-6
v_gene: TRBV18
d_gene: -
abundance: -

CDR3aa: CASRAQGGIGDTQYF
CDR3nt: TGTGCCAGCAGGGCACAGGGGGGGATCGGAGATACGCAGTATTTT
j_gene: TRBJ2-3
v_gene: TRBV27
d_gene: -
abundance: few

CDR3aa: CASSPQGGPNEQFF
CDR3nt: TGTGCCAGCAGCCCCCAGGGGGGGCCGAATGAGCAGTTCTTC
j_gene: TRBJ2-1
v_gene: TRBV6-5
d_gene: -
abundance: few

CDR3aa: CASSYSTGRSYEQYF
CDR3nt: TGTGCCAGCAGTTACTCGACAGGTCGTTCCTACGAGCAGTACTTC
j_gene: TRBJ2-7
v_gene: TRBV6-5
d_gene: -
abundance: -

CDR3aa: CASSYYRGNQPQHF
CDR3nt: TGTGCCAGCAGTTACTACAGGGGCAATCAGCCCCAGCATTTT
j_gene: TRBJ1-5
v_gene: TRBV6-2/TRBV6-3
d_gene: -
abundance: few

CDR3aa: CATGRRLSTDTQYF
CDR3nt: TGTGCCACCGGACGGCGGCTAAGCACAGATACGCAGTATTTT
j_gene: TRBJ2-3
v_gene: TRBV7-2
d_gene: -
abundance: few

CDR3aa: CATSQTTRTDTQYF
CDR3nt: TGTGCCACCAGCCAGACTACCCGCACAGATACGCAGTATTTT
j_gene: TRBJ2-3
v_gene: TRBV15
d_gene: -
abundance: few

CDR3aa: CASTYGNEQFF
CDR3nt: TGTGCCAGCACTTACGGCAATGAGCAGTTCTTC
j_gene: TRBJ2-1
v_gene: TRBV27
d_gene: -
abundance: few

CDR3aa: CASSQGYRGGEQFF
CDR3nt: TGTGCCAGCAGCCAAGGGTACCGGGGCGGTGAGCAGTTCTTC
j_gene: TRBJ2-1
v_gene: TRBV3-1
d_gene: -
abundance: many

CDR3aa: CASSQLPNTEAFF
CDR3nt: TGCGCCAGCAGCCAGTTGCCGAACACTGAAGCTTTCTTT
j_gene: TRBJ1-1
v_gene: TRBV4-3
d_gene: -
abundance: -

CDR3aa: CAISFHGTSYHEQYF
CDR3nt: TGTGCCATCAGCTTCCACGGGACTAGCTACCACGAGCAGTACTTC
j_gene: TRBJ2-7
v_gene: TRBV10-3
d_gene: TRBD2
abundance: many

CDR3aa: CASSRLADEQFF
CDR3nt: TGTGCCAGCAGCCGACTAGCCGATGAGCAGTTCTTC
j_gene: TRBJ2-1
v_gene: TRBV6-6
d_gene: TRBD2
abundance: few

CDR3aa: CASSHGTGPVQETQYF
CDR3nt: TGCGCCAGCAGCCACGGGACAGGGCCCGTCCAAGAGACCCAGTACTTC
j_gene: TRBJ2-5
v_gene: TRBV4-3
d_gene: TRBD1
abundance: -

CDR3aa: CASSDVRIQETQYF
CDR3nt: TGTGCCAGCAGTGATGTACGGATCCAAGAGACCCAGTACTTC
j_gene: TRBJ2-5
v_gene: TRBV2
d_gene: -
abundance: -

CDR3aa: CASSLPAGQGAYEQYF
CDR3nt: TGTGCCAGCAGCTTACCAGCCGGACAGGGGGCCTACGAGCAGTACTTC
j_gene: TRBJ2-7
v_gene: TRBV7-9
d_gene: TRBD1
abundance: -

CDR3aa: CASSLVGSGAINEQFF
CDR3nt: TGTGCCAGCAGCTTAGTAGGCAGCGGGGCCATCAATGAGCAGTTCTTC
j_gene: TRBJ2-1
v_gene: TRBV7-2
d_gene: TRBD2
abundance: -

CDR3aa: CSAEPASGTDTQYF
CDR3nt: TGCAGTGCCGAACCAGCTAGCGGCACAGATACGCAGTATTTT
j_gene: TRBJ2-3
v_gene: TRBV20-1
d_gene: -
abundance: -